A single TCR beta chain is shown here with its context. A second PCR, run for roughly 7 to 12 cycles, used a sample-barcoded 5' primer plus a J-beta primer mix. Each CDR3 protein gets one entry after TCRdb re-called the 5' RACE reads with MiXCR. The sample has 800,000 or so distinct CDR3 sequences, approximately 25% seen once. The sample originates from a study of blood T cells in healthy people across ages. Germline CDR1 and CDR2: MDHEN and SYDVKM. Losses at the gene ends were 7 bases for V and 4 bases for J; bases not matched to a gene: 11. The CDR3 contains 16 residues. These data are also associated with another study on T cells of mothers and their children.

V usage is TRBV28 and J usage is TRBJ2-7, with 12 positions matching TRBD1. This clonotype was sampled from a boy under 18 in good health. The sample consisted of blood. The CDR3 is CASTGPGQGASYEQYF. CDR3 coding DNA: TGTGCCAGCACTGGACCGGGACAGGGGGCATCATACGAGCAGTACTTC.